One and the same sample provided the 5 T cell receptor beta chains below, sequenced in a study of metastatic and nonmetastatic thyroid tumors. TCRdb re-clonotyped the PCR reads through MiXCR. The table lists fewer than 15,000 clones, about a quarter of them singletons. Every patient underwent thyroid surgery untreated. The sequenced sample was blood. Receptors were obtained from a female donor with papillary thyroid cancer or a benign thyroid nodule (not recorded which). Some clones in this sample may be carry-over from other donors' samples.

The V gene is TRBV6-5, the J gene TRBJ1-2, with no clear D. This CDR3 region has 15 residues. V dropped 3 bases and J dropped 2 bases, with 13 bases sitting between them. CDR1 is MNHEY, CDR2 SVGAGI, per germline. CDR3 in amino acids: CASSYGYQPNYGYTF. In DNA form, the CDR3 reads TGTGCCAGCAGTTATGGTTACCAACCCAACTATGGCTACACCTTC.

Note on this clone: Compared with germline, one end of the junction differs, possibly owing to a read error. The V and J genes are TRBV3-1 and TRBJ2-3; TRBD1 aligns across 9 bases. There are 15 residues in the CDR3. The germline CDR1 and CDR2 sequences are LGHDT and YNNKEL (reference sequence). CDR3 sequence reads: CASSQLDRGADTQYF. The CDR3 bases are TGCGCCAGCAGCCAACTGGACAGGGGCGCAGATACGCAGTATTTT.

This clone was seen repeatedly, ten times or more. The CDR3 DNA follows: TGTGCCAGCAGTTCCCAACCCCCGACACCGAACACTGAAGCTTTCTTT. This translates into CASSSQPPTPNTEAFF. The rearrangement joins TRBV2 to TRBJ1-1, with D hard to call. V was pared by 5 bases and J by 1 base, with 17 bases between. The CDR3 spans 16 residues. Germline assignment: CDR1 SNHLY and CDR2 FYNNEI.

By share, this clone counts as medium-sized. The chain combines TRBV28 with TRBJ1-2; D is unclear. Trimming left V 5 bases short and J 2 bases short, with 15 bases between. The CDR3 is 15 residues long. Germline CDR1 reads MDHEN; CDR2 reads SYDVKM. The CDR3 sequence: CASSQSLRENYGYTF. In DNA form, the CDR3 reads TGTGCCAGCAGTCAGAGCCTCCGGGAAAACTATGGCTACACCTTC.

This clone has at least ten counts. The chain recombines TRBV29-1 with TRBJ2-5, with a weak D call TRBD1 (6 bases). CDR3 length: 12 residues. Germline V lookup: CDR1 SQVTM, CDR2 ANQGSEA. Between the trimmed V and J ends, which lost 7 bases and 2 bases, there was a span of 11 bases. CDR3 bases: TGCAGCGGTGGGGGCAGACAAGAGACCCAGTACTTC. Translating it yields CSGGGRQETQYF.